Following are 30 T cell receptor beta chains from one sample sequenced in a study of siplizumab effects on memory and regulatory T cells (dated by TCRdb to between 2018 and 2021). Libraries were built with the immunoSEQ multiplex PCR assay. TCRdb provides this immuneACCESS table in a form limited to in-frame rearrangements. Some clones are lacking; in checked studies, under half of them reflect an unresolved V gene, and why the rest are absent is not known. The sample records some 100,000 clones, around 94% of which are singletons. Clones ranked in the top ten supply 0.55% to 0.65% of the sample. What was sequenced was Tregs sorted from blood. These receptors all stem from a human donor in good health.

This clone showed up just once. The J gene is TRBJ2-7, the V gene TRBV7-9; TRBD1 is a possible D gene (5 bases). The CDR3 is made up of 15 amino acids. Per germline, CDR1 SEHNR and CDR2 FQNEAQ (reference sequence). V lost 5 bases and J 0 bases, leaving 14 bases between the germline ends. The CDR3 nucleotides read TGTGCCAGCAGCCCTCTAGGGGCAGGCTCCTACGAGCAGTACTTC. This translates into CASSPLGAGSYEQYF.

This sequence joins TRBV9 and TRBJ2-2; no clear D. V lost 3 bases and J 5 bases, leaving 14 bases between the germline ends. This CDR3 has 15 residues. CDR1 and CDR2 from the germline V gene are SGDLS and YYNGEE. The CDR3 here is CASSGLGPMTGELFF. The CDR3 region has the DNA TGTGCCAGCAGCGGGCTAGGGCCGATGACCGGGGAGCTGTTTTTT.

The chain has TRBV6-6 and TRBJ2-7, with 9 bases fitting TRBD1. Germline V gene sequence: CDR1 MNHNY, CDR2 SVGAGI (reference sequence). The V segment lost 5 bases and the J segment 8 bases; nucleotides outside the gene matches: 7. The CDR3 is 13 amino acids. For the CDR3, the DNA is TGTGCCAGCAGTCGCGGGGACAGGGTAAAGCAGTACTTC. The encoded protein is CASSRGDRVKQYF.

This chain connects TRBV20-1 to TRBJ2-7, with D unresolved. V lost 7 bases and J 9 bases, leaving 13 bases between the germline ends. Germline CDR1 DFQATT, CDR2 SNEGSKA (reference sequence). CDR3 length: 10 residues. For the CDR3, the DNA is TGCAGTGACCGCAAATTGGGGCAGTACTTC. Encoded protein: CSDRKLGQYF.

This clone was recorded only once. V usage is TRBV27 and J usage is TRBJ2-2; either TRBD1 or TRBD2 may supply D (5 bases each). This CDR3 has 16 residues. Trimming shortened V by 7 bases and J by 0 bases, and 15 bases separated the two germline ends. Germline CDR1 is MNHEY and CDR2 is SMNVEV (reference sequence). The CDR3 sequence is CASNYGTSPNTGELFF. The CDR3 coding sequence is TGTGCCAGCAATTACGGGACGTCCCCGAACACCGGGGAGCTGTTTTTT.

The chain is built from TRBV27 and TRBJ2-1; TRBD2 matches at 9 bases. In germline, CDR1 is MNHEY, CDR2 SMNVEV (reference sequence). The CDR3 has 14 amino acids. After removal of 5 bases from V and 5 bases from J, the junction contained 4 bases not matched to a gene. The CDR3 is CASSPRTSDNEQFF. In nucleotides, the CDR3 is TGTGCCAGCAGTCCGCGGACTAGCGACAATGAGCAGTTCTTC.

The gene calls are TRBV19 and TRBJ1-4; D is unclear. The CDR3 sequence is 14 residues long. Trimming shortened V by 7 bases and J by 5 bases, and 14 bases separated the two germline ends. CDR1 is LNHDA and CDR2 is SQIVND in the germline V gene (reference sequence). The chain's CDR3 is CASTRTSRNEKLFF. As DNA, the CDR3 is TGTGCCAGTACCCGGACCAGTCGGAATGAAAAACTGTTTTTT.

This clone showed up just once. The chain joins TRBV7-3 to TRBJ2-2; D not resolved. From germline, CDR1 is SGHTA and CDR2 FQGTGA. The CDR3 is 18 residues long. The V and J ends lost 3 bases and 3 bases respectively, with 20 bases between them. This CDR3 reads CASSLAAGRKPDTGELFF. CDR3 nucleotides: TGTGCCAGCAGCTTGGCCGCCGGACGAAAACCTGACACCGGGGAGCTGTTTTTT.

CDR3: CASSPLIGTSWIPSGNTIYF. CDR3 nucleotide sequence: TGCGCCAGCAGCCCTTTAATAGGGACCTCCTGGATACCCTCTGGAAACACCATATATTTT. This chain links TRBV4-1 with TRBJ1-3; D is possibly TRBD1 (5 bases). V was clipped by 4 bases and J by 0 bases, with 25 bases between them. Germline V gives CDR1 MGHRA, CDR2 YSYEKL. This CDR3 comprises 20 residues.

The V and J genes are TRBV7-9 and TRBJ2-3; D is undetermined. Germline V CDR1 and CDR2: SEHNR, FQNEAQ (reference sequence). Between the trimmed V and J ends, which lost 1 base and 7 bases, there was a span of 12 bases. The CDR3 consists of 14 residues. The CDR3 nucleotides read TGTGCCAGCAGCTTAGGTAGATTGTTTCATACGCAGTATTTT. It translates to CASSLGRLFHTQYF.

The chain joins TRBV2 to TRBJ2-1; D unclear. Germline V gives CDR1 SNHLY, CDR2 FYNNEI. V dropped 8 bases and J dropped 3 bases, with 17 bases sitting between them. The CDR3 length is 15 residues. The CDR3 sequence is CASARSQNLYNEQFF. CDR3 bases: TGTGCCAGCGCCCGGAGTCAGAACCTCTACAATGAGCAGTTCTTC.

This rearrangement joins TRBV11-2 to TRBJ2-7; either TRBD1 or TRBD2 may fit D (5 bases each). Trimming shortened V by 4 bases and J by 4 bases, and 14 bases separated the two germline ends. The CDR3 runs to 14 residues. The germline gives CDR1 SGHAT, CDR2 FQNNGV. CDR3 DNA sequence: TGTGCCAGCAGCTCCCGGGACGGATTTTACGAGCAGTACTTC. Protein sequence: CASSSRDGFYEQYF.

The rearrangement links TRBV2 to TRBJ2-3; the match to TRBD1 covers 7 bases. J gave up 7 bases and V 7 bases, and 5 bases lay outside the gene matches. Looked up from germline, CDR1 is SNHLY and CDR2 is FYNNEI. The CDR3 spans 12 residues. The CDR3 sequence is CASNVRGNTQYF. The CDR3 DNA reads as TGTGCCAGCAATGTCAGGGGGAATACGCAGTATTTT. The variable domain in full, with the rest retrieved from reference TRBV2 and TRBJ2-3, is EPEVTQTPSHQVTQMGQEVILRCVPISNHLYFYWYRQILGQKVEFLVSFYNNEISEKSEIFDDQFSVERPDGSNFTLKIRSTKLEDSAMYFCASNVRGNTQYFGPGTRLTVL.

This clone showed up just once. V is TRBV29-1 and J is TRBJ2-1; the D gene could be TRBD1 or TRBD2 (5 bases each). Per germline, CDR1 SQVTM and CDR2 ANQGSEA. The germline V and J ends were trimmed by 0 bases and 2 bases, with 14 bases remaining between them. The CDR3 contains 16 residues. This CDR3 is CSVEDSRGRTYNEQFF. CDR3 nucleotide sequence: TGCAGCGTTGAAGATTCGAGGGGCAGAACCTACAATGAGCAGTTCTTC.

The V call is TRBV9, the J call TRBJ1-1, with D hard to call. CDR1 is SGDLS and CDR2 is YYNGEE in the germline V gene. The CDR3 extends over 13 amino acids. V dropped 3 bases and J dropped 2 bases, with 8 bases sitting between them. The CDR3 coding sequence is TGTGCCAGCAGCGCGCGACGCAACACTGAAGCTTTCTTT. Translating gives CASSARRNTEAFF.

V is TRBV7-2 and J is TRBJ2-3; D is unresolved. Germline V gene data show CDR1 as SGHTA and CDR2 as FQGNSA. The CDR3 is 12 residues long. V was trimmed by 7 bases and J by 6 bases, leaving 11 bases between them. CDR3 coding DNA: TGTGCCAGCACTTCATTATTGGATACGCAGTATTTT. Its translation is CASTSLLDTQYF.

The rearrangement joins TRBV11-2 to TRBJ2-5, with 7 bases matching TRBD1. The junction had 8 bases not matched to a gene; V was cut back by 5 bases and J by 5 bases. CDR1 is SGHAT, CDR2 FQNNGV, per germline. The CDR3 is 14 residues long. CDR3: CASSQTGAVETQYF. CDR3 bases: TGTGCCAGCAGCCAAACAGGGGCTGTGGAGACCCAGTACTTC.

The CDR3 loop reads CASKELGAQYF. The CDR3, as DNA: TGTGCCAGCAAAGAACTCGGGGCTCAGTACTTC. The chain combines TRBV2 with TRBJ2-4, with D perhaps assigned TRBD1 or TRBD2 (5 bases each). The CDR3 loop spans 11 amino acids. Germline V gives CDR1 SNHLY, CDR2 FYNNEI. The V end lost 7 bases, the J end lost 12 bases, and 13 bases lay between the germline ends.

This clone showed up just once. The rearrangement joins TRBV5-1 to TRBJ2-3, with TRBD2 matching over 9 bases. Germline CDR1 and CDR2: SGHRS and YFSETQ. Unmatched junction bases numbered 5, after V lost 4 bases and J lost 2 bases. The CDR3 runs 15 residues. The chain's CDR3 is CASSKTSGYTDTQYF. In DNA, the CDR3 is TGCGCCAGCAGCAAGACTAGCGGATACACAGATACGCAGTATTTT.

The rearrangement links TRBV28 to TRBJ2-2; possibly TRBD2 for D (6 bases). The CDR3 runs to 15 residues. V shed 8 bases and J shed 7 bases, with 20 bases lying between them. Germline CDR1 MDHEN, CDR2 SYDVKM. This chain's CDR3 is CASSYAGWGIGELFF. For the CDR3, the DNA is TGTGCCAGCTCGTACGCGGGATGGGGGATCGGGGAGCTGTTTTTT.

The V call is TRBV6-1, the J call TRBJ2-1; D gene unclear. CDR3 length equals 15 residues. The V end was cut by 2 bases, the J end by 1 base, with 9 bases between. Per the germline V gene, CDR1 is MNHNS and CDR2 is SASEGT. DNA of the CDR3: TGTGCCAGCAGTGAACAGTTTGGGTCCTACAATGAGCAGTTCTTC. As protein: CASSEQFGSYNEQFF.

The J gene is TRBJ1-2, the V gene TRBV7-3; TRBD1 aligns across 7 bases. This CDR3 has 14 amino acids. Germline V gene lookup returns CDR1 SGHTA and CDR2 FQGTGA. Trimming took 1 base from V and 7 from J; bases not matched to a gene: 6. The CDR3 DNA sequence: TGTGCCAGCAGCTTAAAAAGGGGGCCAGGTGGCTACACCTTC. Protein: CASSLKRGPGGYTF.

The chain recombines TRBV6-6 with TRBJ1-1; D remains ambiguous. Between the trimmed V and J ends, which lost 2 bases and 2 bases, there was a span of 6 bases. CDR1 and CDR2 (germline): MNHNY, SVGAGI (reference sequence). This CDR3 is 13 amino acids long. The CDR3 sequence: CASSYRVNTEAFF. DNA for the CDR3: TGTGCCAGCAGTTACCGGGTCAACACTGAAGCTTTCTTT.

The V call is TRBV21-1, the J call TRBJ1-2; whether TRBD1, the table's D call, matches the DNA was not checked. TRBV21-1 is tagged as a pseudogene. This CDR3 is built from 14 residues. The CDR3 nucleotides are TGTGCCAGCAGCAAAGTGGGGCAGGGGCATGGCTACACCTTC. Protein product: CASSKVGQGHGYTF.

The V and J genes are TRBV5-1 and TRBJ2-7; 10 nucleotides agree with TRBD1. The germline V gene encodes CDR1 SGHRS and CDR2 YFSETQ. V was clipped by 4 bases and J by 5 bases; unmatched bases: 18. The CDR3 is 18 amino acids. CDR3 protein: CASSTRQGARGRGDEQYF. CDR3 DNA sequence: TGCGCCAGCAGCACTAGACAGGGGGCAAGAGGGCGCGGCGACGAGCAGTACTTC.

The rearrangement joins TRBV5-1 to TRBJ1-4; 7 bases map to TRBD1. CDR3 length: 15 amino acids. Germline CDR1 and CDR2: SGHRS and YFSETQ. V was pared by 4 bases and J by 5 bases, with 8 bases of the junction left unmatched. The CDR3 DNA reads TGCGCCAGCAGCCCAGGGGGATCCTCGAATGAAAAACTGTTTTTT. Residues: CASSPGGSSNEKLFF.

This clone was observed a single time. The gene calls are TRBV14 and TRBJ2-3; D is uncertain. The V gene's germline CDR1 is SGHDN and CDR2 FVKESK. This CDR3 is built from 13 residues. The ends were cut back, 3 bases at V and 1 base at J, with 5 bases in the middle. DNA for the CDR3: TGTGCCAGCAGCCAGACCCGCACAGATACGCAGTATTTT. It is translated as CASSQTRTDTQYF. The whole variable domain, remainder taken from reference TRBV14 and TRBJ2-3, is EAGVTQFPSHSVIEKGQTVTLRCDPISGHDNLYWYRRVMGKEIKFLLHFVKESKQDESGMPNNRFLAERTGGTYSTLKVQPAELEDSGVYFCASSQTRTDTQYFGPGTRLTVL.

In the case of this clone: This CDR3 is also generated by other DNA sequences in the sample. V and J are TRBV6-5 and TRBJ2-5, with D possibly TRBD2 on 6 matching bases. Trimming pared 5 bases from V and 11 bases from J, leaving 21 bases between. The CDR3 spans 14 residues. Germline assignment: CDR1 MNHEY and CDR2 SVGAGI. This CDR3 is CASSPGRRFGTQYF. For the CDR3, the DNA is TGTGCCAGCAGTCCCGGCAGGCGGTTTGGGACTCAGTACTTC.

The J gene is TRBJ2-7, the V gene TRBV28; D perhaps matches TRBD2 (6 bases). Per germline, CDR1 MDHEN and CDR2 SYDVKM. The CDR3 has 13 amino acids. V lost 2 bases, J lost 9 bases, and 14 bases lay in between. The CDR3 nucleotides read TGTGCCAGCAGTTTAAGACTAGGACCTTTGCAGTACTTC. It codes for CASSLRLGPLQYF.

Here the CDR3 reads CASSPTGGQGRETQYF. For the CDR3, the DNA is TGTGCCAGCAGCCCAACCGGCGGACAGGGTAGAGAGACCCAGTACTTC. V is TRBV11-1 and J is TRBJ2-5, with 8 bases aligning to TRBD1. Germline CDR1 is SGHAT and CDR2 is FQDESV (reference sequence). Unmatched junction bases numbered 12, after V lost 5 bases and J lost 4 bases. CDR3 size: 16 residues.